This T cell receptor beta chain was captured in a study of identical twins. The CDR3 has 14 residues. Germline V lookup: CDR1 MNHNS, CDR2 SASEGT. Trimming took 6 bases from V and 8 from J; bases not matched to a gene: 9. TCRdb reprocessed the 5' RACE reads via MiXCR and lists one record per CDR3 protein. Of about 470,000 distinct CDR3 sequences listed, around 24% were seen once; the top ten hold roughly 2.8%. Study results and limitations: Out-of-frame TCR alpha sharing in monozygotic twins exceeded recombination model predictions.

This clonotype was seen a handful of times. Its antigen is unknown. These data also featured in a second study, about T cells expressing NK-cell markers. That work contributes: Source material for TCR beta repertoires consisted of sorted CD3+CD56+NKG2C+, CD3+CD56+NKG2C- and CD3+CD56-NKG2C+ T cells.

The sequenced material came from CD4+ T cells sorted from blood. This chain joins TRBV6-1 and TRBJ1-2; 10 positions agree with TRBD1. This TCR came from a woman aged 18-30 years in good health. The DNA for the CDR3 is TGTGCCAGCAGACGGACAGGGGGAGAGGAAGGCTACACCTTC. Translating gives CASRRTGGEEGYTF.